This T cell receptor beta chain stems from a study of cytomegalovirus exposure and HLA in healthy donors. Broader study findings: Specificity for CMV antigens was confirmed in vitro for three of the CMV-associated chains.

It was with 60 Vbeta and 13 Jbeta primers that the PCR ran. TCRdb's copy holds only in-frame clones and misses some; the assay was immunoSEQ multiplex PCR. The repertoire consists of some 150,000 clones, with roughly 82% occurring once and the leading ten covering 3.2%. The CDR3 has 17 amino acids. Per germline, CDR1 MNHEY and CDR2 SMNVEV (reference sequence). V shed 6 bases, J shed 1 base, and the junction held 13 bases outside the gene matches. With regard to this clone: The antigen is not known.

V is TRBV27 and J is TRBJ1-1; the match to TRBD1 covers 8 bases. The sequenced sample consisted of PBMCs. This TCR derives from a man aged 18 to 29 in good health and CMV-seropositive. The CDR3 DNA sequence: TGTGCCAGCAGCCTTCAGGGGGCCCTCTCCTCGAACACTGAAGCTTTCTTT. Residues: CASSLQGALSSNTEAFF.